The 4 T cell receptor beta chains reported below all come from one sample, sequenced in a study of blood T cell repertoires in COVID-19. Libraries were prepared by immunoSEQ multiplex PCR; TCRdb keeps only in-frame clonotypes and omits some of them. The sample records about 200,000 clones, almost 85% being singletons. Sample: peripheral blood. The receptors come from a human donor with acute or convalescent COVID-19. The donor label of this sample is uncertain.

The V and J genes are TRBV7-9 and TRBJ1-4, with 8 bases that match TRBD1. Trimming cost V 6 bases and J 0 bases; bases outside gene matches: 6. Germline CDR1 SEHNR, CDR2 FQNEAQ (reference sequence). The CDR3 covers 16 residues. CDR3 sequence reads: CASSKGTGATNEKLFF. DNA for the CDR3: TGTGCCAGCAGTAAGGGGACAGGCGCAACTAATGAAAAACTGTTTTTT. Full variable domain (missing parts from reference TRBV7-9 and TRBJ1-4): DTGVSQNPRHKITKRGQNVTFRCDPISEHNRLYWYRQTLGQGPEFLTYFQNEAQLEKSRLLSDRFSAERPKGSFSTLEIQRTEQGDSAMYLCASSKGTGATNEKLFFGSGTQLSVL.

A single count supports this clone. V gene TRBV20-1 combines with J gene TRBJ2-1, with 8 positions matching TRBD2. V was clipped by 3 bases and J by 7 bases; unmatched bases: 11. Germline V CDR1 and CDR2: DFQATT, SNEGSKA (reference sequence). CDR3 size: 15 residues. Here the CDR3 reads CSASFPAGVGNEQFF. As DNA, the CDR3 is TGCAGTGCTAGTTTTCCAGCGGGAGTGGGTAATGAGCAGTTCTTC.

As concerns this clone: The identical CDR3 is also encoded by other nucleotide sequences in the sample. The V gene is TRBV19, the J gene TRBJ1-1; possible D gene TRBD1, 5 bases. V dropped 5 bases and J dropped 1 base, with 8 bases sitting between them. This CDR3 is built from 13 residues. Germline lookup yields CDR1 LNHDA and CDR2 SQIVND (reference sequence). The CDR3: CASSAGRNTEAFF. In nucleotides, the CDR3 is TGTGCCAGTAGTGCAGGGCGGAACACTGAAGCTTTCTTT. The complete variable domain, with remaining parts taken from reference TRBV19 and TRBJ1-1, reads DGGITQSPKYLFRKEGQNVTLSCEQNLNHDAMYWYRQDPGQGLRLIYYSQIVNDFQKGDIAEGYSVSREKKESFPLTVTSAQKNPTAFYLCASSAGRNTEAFFGQGTRLTVV.

In its sample, this clone was seen a few times. The chain recombines TRBV5-1 with TRBJ2-7, with 8 bases fitting TRBD2. V trimming: 0 bases; J trimming: 2 bases; junction bases outside the gene matches: 1. CDR3 length: 14 amino acids. Germline loops: CDR1 SGHRS, CDR2 YFSETQ. The CDR3 spells CASSLEGLAYEQYF. DNA for the CDR3: TGCGCCAGCAGCTTGGAGGGACTAGCCTACGAGCAGTACTTC.